This TCR beta chain came from a study of patients with pleural tuberculosis. The CDR3 totals 15 residues. Trimming cost V 4 bases and J 4 bases, with 14 bases left between them. A single record per CDR3 protein comes from TCRdb applying MiXCR to the reads. Altogether around 54,000 distinct CDR3 sequences are present, less than 8% being singletons, with the ten largest covering around 16%. This clonotype was observed many times. The chain is built from TRBV12-3 or TRBV12-4 and TRBJ1-3; D is unresolved. This TCR was sampled from a human donor with pleural tuberculosis. The CDR3 region has the DNA TGTGCCAGCAGTTCCACCGGGCGCTCCGGAAACACCATATATTTT. Translated: CASSSTGRSGNTIYF.